The clone carrying this T cell receptor (beta chain) was counted ten times or more. The data were obtained in a study of identical twins. The CDR3 contains 13 residues. CDR1 MDHEN and CDR2 SYDVKM come from the germline V gene. V lost 2 bases and J 4 bases, leaving 8 bases between the germline ends. From the 5' RACE reads, TCRdb called clonotypes with MiXCR, one entry per CDR3 protein. The sample holds approximately 1.8 million distinct CDR3 sequences, under 35% seen once. This TCR was sampled from a newborn girl in good health. The gene calls are TRBV28 and TRBJ1-2; D uncertain. Sequences were obtained from cord blood. CDR3 loop: CASSLSGRYGYTF. For the CDR3, the DNA is TGTGCCAGCAGTTTAAGTGGTCGCTATGGCTACACCTTC.